These T cell receptor beta chains were read from a single sample in a study of blood T cell repertoires in COVID-19. Assay: immunoSEQ multiplex PCR; the TCRdb copy retains only in-frame clones and omits some. The sample records a few hundred thousand clones, about nine tenths being singletons. The source material was PBMCs or T cells enriched from blood (not recorded which). These receptors all stem from a middle-aged man who had recovered from COVID-19. Both conserved end residues are part of each CDR3. The D gene is left open where the match is weak. Size values are once, few and many counts, or a class for expanded clones, and some rows have none.

TRBJ1-1 | - | TRBV5-1 | - | CASSPGMNTEAFF | TGCGCCAGCAGCCCGGGGATGAACACTGAAGCTTTCTTT
TRBJ2-1 | TRBD2 | TRBV27 | - | CASTGGGPSNEQFF | TGTGCCAGTACGGGGGGGGGCCCTTCCAATGAGCAGTTCTTC
TRBJ2-7 | TRBD2 | TRBV4-2 | - | CASSQDVTGGLEQYF | TGTGCCAGCAGCCAAGATGTAACGGGGGGGCTCGAGCAGTACTTC
TRBJ2-7 | TRBD1 | TRBV3-1/TRBV3-2 | - | CASSLETGPYEQYF | TGTGCCAGCAGCCTCGAGACAGGGCCTTACGAGCAGTACTTC
TRBJ2-7 | TRBD1 | TRBV28 | once | CASSFSGTGTYEQYF | TGTGCCAGCAGTTTCTCCGGGACAGGGACCTACGAGCAGTACTTC
TRBJ1-1 | - | TRBV10-3 | - | CAISPRPGENTEAFF | TGTGCCATCAGCCCCCGCCCAGGGGAGAACACTGAAGCTTTCTTT
TRBJ1-4 | - | TRBV18 | - | CASSPGVGQGFKEDEKLFF | TGTGCCAGCTCACCAGGGGTCGGGCAGGGCTTTAAAGAAGACGAAAAACTGTTTTTT
TRBJ1-4 | - | TRBV30 | - | CAWSSPQDTTNEKLFF | TGTGCCTGGAGTTCACCCCAGGATACAACTAATGAAAAACTGTTTTTT
TRBJ1-1 | TRBD1 | TRBV7-3 | - | CASSSWTGENAFF | TGTGCCAGCAGCTCTTGGACAGGAGAAAATGCTTTCTTT
TRBJ1-2 | TRBD1 | TRBV6-1 | - | CASSEGSGTGYGYTF | TGTGCCAGCAGTGAAGGATCCGGGACAGGGTATGGCTACACCTTC
TRBJ1-6 | - | TRBV6-6 | - | CATGIRRVDSPLHF | TGTGCCACAGGGATAAGAAGGGTGGATTCACCCCTCCACTTT
TRBJ1-5 | TRBD1 | TRBV4-2 | - | CASSQEEGANNQPQHF | TGTGCCAGCAGCCAAGAGGAGGGGGCCAACAATCAGCCCCAGCATTTT
TRBJ2-1 | TRBD2 | TRBV6-5 | - | CASRLGGSHNEQFF | TGTGCCTCCCGGTTGGGCGGGAGCCACAATGAGCAGTTCTTC
TRBJ2-1 | - | TRBV7-9 | - | CASSLGAAQPLVYNEQFF | TGTGCCAGCAGCTTGGGGGCCGCCCAGCCATTAGTTTACAATGAGCAGTTCTTC
TRBJ2-1 | - | TRBV29-1 | - | CSVEDYRSRGEQFF | TGCAGCGTTGAAGATTACCGATCTCGGGGGGAGCAGTTCTTC
TRBJ1-1 | - | TRBV30 | - | CASNRAANTEAFF | TGTGCCTCTAACAGGGCAGCGAACACTGAAGCTTTCTTT
TRBJ1-1 | TRBD1 | TRBV5-8 | - | CASSRPTGASANTEAFF | TGTGCCAGCAGCCGACCAACAGGGGCCTCTGCCAACACTGAAGCTTTCTTT
TRBJ1-1 | TRBD1 | TRBV7-9 | - | CASSLRQGQNTEAFF | TGTGCCAGCAGCTTACGACAGGGACAGAACACTGAAGCTTTCTTT
TRBJ2-3 | TRBD2 | TRBV4-1 | - | CASSQPPIAGDATDTQYF | TGCGCCAGCAGCCAACCTCCCATAGCGGGAGACGCCACAGATACGCAGTATTTT
TRBJ2-1 | - | TRBV19 | - | CASGASYNEQFF | TGTGCCAGTGGGGCCTCGTACAATGAGCAGTTCTTC
TRBJ2-5 | TRBD2 | TRBV5-1 | - | CASSFTAGGGETQYF | TGCGCCAGCAGCTTCACGGCGGGGGGAGGAGAGACCCAGTACTTC
TRBJ2-7 | - | TRBV5-1 | - | CASSRDFSYEQYF | TGCGCCAGCAGCCGGGATTTTTCCTACGAGCAGTACTTC
TRBJ2-1 | - | TRBV3-1/TRBV3-2 | - | CASSQLGHLGVYNEQFF | TGTGCCAGCAGCCAATTGGGACACCTAGGGGTCTACAATGAGCAGTTCTTC
TRBJ2-7 | - | TRBV2 | - | CASSVETRSSYEQYF | TGTGCCAGCAGTGTTGAGACTCGATCCTCCTACGAGCAGTACTTC
TRBJ2-7 | - | TRBV7-6 | - | CASSPQIGTYEQYF | TGTGCCAGCAGCCCCCAAATCGGGACCTACGAGCAGTACTTC
TRBJ1-5 | - | TRBV18 | few | CASSGPVPLQRF | TGTGCCAGCTCAGGTCCGGTCCCCCTCCAGCGGTTT
TRBJ2-4 | - | TRBV5-1 | - | CASSLDRENIQYF | TGCGCCAGCAGCTTGGACAGGGAGAACATTCAGTACTTC
TRBJ2-7 | TRBD2 | TRBV6-5 | medium-sized | CASGGTSGAPYEQYF | TGTGCCAGCGGGGGGACTAGCGGTGCCCCCTACGAGCAGTACTTC
TRBJ1-4 | TRBD1 | TRBV4-3 | - | CASSPTGGGNEKLFF | TGCGCCAGCAGCCCGACAGGGGGAGGAAATGAAAAACTGTTTTTT
TRBJ2-7 | - | TRBV28 | - | CASSLRREQYF | TGTGCCAGCAGTTTACGGAGGGAGCAGTACTTC
TRBJ2-3 | TRBD2 | TRBV7-6 | - | CASSLQSGGASDTQYF | TGTGCCAGCAGCCTACAAAGCGGGGGGGCCTCAGATACGCAGTATTTT
TRBJ1-1 | TRBD1 | TRBV3-1/TRBV3-2 | - | CASSQEDRANTEAFF | TGTGCCAGCAGCCAAGAGGACAGGGCGAACACTGAAGCTTTCTTT
TRBJ1-1 | - | TRBV10-3 | - | CAISVSGGEEAFF | TGTGCCATCAGTGTATCGGGGGGGGAAGAAGCTTTCTTT
TRBJ1-2 | - | TRBV10-2 | - | CASNEVGGRIRGYTF | TGCGCCAGCAATGAGGTGGGGGGGCGCATAAGAGGCTACACCTTC
TRBJ1-4 | TRBD1 | TRBV19 | - | CASSATGGADEKLFF | TGTGCCAGTAGTGCCACAGGGGGCGCGGATGAAAAACTGTTTTTT
TRBJ1-1 | - | TRBV15 | - | CATSRLDTGSGTEAFF | TGTGCCACCAGCAGACTAGACACAGGGTCCGGCACTGAAGCTTTCTTT
TRBJ2-1 | - | TRBV9 | - | CASSVRGTYNEQFF | TGTGCCAGCAGCGTCCGAGGGACCTACAATGAGCAGTTCTTC
TRBJ1-2 | TRBD1 | TRBV5-5 | - | CASRPGTGAIDGYTF | TGTGCCAGCAGACCCGGGACAGGGGCTATCGATGGCTACACCTTC
TRBJ2-5 | - | TRBV14 | - | CASSQAWKRGGETQYF | TGTGCCAGCAGCCAAGCCTGGAAGCGCGGTGGAGAGACCCAGTACTTC
TRBJ1-5 | TRBD1 | TRBV30 | - | CAWTIGQGGARLYQPQHF | TGTGCCTGGACCATCGGACAGGGAGGGGCCCGACTCTATCAGCCCCAGCATTTT
TRBJ1-2 | TRBD1 | TRBV28 | - | CASSFWDRANYGYTF | TGTGCCAGCAGTTTCTGGGACAGGGCCAACTATGGCTACACCTTC
TRBJ2-1 | TRBD2 | TRBV27 | - | CASSPETSGFRDEQFF | TGTGCCAGCAGTCCAGAGACTAGCGGTTTTAGGGATGAGCAGTTCTTC
TRBJ2-5 | - | TRBV25-1 | - | CASTDGVVPQETQYF | TGTGCCAGCACCGACGGGGTCGTCCCCCAGGAGACCCAGTACTTC
TRBJ2-1 | TRBD2 | TRBV18 | - | CASVTSGSYNEQFF | TGTGCCAGCGTTACTAGCGGGAGTTACAATGAGCAGTTCTTC
TRBJ1-1 | - | TRBV9 | once | CASSEGGLMSEAFF | TGTGCCAGCAGCGAGGGGGGGCTGATGTCTGAAGCTTTCTTT
TRBJ1-1 | - | TRBV5-1 | once | CASSSTGLPNTEAFF | TGCGCCAGCAGCTCTACGGGACTCCCGAACACTGAAGCTTTCTTT
TRBJ2-1 | TRBD2 | TRBV5-4 | - | CASSLTSGGYNEQFF | TGTGCCAGCAGCTTGACTAGCGGGGGGTACAATGAGCAGTTCTTC